This T cell receptor (beta chain) was obtained from a study of T cells in Graves' hyperthyroidism and ophthalmopathy. Amplification yielded TCR beta CDR3 regions, with RNA transcripts as the source. The HTBI primer set was used in a first-round RT-PCR of the TCR CDR3. TCRdb used MiXCR to reprocess the multiplex PCR reads, holding one entry per CDR3 protein. The profile shows about 600,000 distinct CDR3 sequences, about 16% of them singletons. This CDR3 spans 14 amino acids. V lost 6 bases and J 0 bases, leaving 13 bases between the germline ends. Germline V gene sequence: CDR1 SQVTM, CDR2 ANQGSEA. This clonotype was counted a few times.

The chain recombines TRBV29-1 with TRBJ2-3, with D perhaps matching TRBD2 (6 bases). The sequence was collected from a woman aged 40-49 years with Graves' ophthalmopathy. Sequencing was done on a sample of blood. The CDR3 DNA reads TGCAGCGTGAATCTAGCGACAAGCACAGATACGCAGTATTTT. Protein product: CSVNLATSTDTQYF.